The source of this T cell receptor beta chain is a study of T cell repertoires in cytomegalovirus infection. In the study overall: Researchers turned to recently identified HLA-C-restricted CMV epitopes as well as well-studied HLA-B-restricted ones. Carrying CMV and the relevant HLA type showed in public TCR beta signatures.

In the case of this clonotype: Its antigen is undetermined.

TCRdb re-analysed the reads in MiXCR, keeping a single row per CDR3 protein. The table has around 900,000 distinct CDR3 sequences, roughly 30% seen once. The ends were cut back, 2 bases at V and 9 bases at J, with 8 bases in the middle. Germline V gene sequence: CDR1 MGHRA, CDR2 YSYEKL. There are 13 residues in the CDR3. Points from the study as a whole: HLA-C-restricted, CMV-specific TCR beta clonotypes were dominant ex vivo.

This sample comprised cultured CD8+ T cells from PBMCs, obtained from culture after CMV antigen stimulation. The V call is TRBV4-1, the J call TRBJ1-6; no clear D. The TCR originated in a human donor in good health (CMV status not recorded). Some clones in this sample may be carry-over from other donors' samples. CDR3 bases: TGCGCCAGCAGCCAACTAGGCGGTTCACCCCTCCACTTT. It specifies CASSQLGGSPLHF.